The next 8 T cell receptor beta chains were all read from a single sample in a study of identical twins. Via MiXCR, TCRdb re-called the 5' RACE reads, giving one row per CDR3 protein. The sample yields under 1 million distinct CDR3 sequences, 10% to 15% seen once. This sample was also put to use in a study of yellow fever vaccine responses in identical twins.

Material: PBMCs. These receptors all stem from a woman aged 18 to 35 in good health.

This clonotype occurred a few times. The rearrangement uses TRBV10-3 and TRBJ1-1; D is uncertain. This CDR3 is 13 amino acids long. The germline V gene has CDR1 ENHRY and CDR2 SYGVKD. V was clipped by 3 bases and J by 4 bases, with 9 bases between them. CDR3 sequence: CAISEPEGTEAFF. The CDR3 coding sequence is TGTGCCATCAGTGAACCGGAGGGCACTGAAGCTTTCTTT.

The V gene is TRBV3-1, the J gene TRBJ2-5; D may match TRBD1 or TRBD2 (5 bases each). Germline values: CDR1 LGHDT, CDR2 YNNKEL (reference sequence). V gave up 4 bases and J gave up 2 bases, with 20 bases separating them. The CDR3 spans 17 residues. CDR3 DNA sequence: TGTGCCAGCAGCCGTGGGGGTTTTAGCGACCCGCAAGAGACCCAGTACTTC. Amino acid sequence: CASSRGGFSDPQETQYF.

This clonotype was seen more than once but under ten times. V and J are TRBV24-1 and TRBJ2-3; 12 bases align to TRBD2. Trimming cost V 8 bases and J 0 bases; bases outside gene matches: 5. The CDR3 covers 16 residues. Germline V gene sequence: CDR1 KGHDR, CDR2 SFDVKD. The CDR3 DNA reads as TGTGCCACCAAAGGGACTAGCGGGCGCAGCACAGATACGCAGTATTTT. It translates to CATKGTSGRSTDTQYF.

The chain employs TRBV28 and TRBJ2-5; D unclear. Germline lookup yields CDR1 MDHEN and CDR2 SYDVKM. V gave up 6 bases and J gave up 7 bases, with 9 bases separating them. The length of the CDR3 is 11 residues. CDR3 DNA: TGTGCCAGCAGCCAAACAGCGACCCAGTACTTC. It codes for CASSQTATQYF.

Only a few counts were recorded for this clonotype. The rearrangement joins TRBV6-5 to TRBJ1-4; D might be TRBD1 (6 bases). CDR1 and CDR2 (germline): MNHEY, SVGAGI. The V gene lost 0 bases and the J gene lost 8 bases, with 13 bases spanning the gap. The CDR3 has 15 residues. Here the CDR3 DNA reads TGTGCCAGCAGTTACTCGGGGGGGGCATCGGAAAAACTGTTTTTT. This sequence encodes CASSYSGGASEKLFF.

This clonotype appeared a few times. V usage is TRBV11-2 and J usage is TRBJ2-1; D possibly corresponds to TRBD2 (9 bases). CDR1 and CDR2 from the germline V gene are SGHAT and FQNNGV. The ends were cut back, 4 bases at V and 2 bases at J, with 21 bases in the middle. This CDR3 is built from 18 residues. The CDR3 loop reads CASSSGGGRAYAYNEQFF. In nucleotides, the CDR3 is TGTGCCAGCAGCTCAGGGGGCGGGAGGGCCTACGCCTACAATGAGCAGTTCTTC.

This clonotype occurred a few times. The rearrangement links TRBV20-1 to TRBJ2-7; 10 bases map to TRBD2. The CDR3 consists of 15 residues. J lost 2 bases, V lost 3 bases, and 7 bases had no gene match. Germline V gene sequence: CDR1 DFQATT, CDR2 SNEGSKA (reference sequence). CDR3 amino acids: CSASNLAGVTYEQYF. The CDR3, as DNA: TGCAGTGCTAGTAATCTAGCGGGAGTGACCTACGAGCAGTACTTC.

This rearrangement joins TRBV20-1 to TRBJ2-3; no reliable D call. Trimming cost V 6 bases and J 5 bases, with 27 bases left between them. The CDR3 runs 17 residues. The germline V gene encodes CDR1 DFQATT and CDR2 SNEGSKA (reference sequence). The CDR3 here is CSAVGFGQSKLGDTQYF. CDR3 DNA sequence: TGCAGTGCCGTTGGGTTTGGGCAGTCCAAGCTGGGAGATACGCAGTATTTT.